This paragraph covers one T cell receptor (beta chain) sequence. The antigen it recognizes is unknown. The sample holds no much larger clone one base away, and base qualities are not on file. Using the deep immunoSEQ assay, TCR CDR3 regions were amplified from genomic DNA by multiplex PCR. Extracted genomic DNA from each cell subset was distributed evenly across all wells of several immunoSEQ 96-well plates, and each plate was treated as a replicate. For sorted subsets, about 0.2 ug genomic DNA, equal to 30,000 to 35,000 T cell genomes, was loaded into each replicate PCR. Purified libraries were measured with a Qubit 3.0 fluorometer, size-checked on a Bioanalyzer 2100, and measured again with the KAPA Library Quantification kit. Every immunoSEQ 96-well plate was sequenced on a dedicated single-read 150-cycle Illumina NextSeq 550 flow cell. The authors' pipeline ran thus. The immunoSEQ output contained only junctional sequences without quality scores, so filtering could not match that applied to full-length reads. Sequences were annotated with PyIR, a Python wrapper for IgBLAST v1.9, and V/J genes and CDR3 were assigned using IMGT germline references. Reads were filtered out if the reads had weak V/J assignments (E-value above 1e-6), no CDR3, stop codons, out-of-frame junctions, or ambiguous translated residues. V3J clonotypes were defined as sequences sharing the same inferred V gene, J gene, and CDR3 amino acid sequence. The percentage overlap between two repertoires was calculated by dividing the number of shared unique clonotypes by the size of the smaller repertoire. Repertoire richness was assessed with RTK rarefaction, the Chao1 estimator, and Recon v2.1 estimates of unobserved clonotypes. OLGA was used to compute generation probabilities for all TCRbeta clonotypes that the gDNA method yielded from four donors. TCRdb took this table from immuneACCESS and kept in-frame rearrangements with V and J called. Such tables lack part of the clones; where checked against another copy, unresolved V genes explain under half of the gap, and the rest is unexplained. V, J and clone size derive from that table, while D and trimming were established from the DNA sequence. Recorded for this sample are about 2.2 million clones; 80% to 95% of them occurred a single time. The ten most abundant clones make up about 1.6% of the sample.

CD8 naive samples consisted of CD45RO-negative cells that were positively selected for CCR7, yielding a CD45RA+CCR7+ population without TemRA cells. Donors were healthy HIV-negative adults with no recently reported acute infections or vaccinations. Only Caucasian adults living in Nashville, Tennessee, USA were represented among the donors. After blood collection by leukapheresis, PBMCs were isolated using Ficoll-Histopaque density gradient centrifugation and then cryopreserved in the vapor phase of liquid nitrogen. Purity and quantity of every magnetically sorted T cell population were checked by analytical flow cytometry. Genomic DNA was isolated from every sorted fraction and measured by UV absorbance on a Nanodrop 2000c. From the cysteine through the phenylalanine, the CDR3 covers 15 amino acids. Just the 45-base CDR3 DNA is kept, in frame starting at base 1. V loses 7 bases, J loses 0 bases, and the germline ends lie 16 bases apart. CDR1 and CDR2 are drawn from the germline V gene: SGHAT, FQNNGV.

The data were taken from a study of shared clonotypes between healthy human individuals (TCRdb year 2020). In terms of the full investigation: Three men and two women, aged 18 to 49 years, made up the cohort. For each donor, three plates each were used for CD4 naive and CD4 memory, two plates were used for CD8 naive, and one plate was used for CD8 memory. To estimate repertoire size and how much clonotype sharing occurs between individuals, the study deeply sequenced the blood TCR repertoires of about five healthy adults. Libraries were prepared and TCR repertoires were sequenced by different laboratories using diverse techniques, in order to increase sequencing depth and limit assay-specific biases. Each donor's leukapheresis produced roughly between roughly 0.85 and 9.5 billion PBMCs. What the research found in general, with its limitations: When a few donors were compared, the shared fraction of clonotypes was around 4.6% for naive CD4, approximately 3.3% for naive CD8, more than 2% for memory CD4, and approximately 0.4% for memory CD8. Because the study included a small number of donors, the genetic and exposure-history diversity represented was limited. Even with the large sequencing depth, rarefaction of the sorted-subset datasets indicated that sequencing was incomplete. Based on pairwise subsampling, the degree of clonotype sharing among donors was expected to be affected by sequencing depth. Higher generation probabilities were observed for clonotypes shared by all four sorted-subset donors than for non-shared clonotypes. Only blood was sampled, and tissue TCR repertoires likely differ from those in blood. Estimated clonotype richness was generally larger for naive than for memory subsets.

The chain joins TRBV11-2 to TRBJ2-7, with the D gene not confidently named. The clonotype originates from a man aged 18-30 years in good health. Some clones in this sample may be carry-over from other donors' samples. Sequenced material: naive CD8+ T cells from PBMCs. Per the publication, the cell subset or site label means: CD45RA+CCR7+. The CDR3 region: CASTQAYIPSYEQYF. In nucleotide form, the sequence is TGTGCCAGCACCCAAGCTTACATACCCTCCTACGAGCAGTACTTC.